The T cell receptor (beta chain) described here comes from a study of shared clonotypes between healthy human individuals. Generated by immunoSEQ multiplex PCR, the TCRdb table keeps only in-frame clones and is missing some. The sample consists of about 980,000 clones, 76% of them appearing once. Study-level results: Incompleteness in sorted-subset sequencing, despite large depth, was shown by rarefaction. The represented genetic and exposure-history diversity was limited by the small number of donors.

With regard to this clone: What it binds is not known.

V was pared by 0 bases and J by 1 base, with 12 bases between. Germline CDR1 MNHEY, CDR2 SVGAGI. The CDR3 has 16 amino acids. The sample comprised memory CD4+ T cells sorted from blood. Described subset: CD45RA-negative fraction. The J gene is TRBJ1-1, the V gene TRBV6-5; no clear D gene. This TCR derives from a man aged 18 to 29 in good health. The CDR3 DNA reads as TGTGCCAGCAGTTACTCCACAGAACTCCCGAACACTGAAGCTTTCTTT. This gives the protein CASSYSTELPNTEAFF.